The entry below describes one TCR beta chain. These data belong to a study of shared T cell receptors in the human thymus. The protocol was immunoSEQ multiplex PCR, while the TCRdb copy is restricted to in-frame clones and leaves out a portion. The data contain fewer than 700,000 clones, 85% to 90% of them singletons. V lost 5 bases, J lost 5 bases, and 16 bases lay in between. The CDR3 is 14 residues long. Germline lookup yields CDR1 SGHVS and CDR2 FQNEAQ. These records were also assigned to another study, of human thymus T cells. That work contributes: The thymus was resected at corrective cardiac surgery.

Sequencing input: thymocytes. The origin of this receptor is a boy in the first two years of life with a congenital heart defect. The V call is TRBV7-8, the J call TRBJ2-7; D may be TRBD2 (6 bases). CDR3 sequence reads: CASSPVEGCNEQYF. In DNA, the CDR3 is TGTGCCAGCAGCCCTGTGGAGGGATGTAACGAGCAGTACTTC.